These 21 T cell receptor beta chains originate from one sample sequenced in a study of T-cell reconstitution after alpha-beta-depleted transplantation in children. Unique molecular identifiers tagged the TCRbeta library. TCRdb independently ran MiXCR on the PCR reads; one entry per CDR3 protein. The sample lists about 500,000 distinct CDR3 sequences; around a third were seen once. The starting material was PBMCs from the stem cell graft donor, obtained from the stem cell graft. The receptor set was obtained from a human donor who donated a stem cell graft to a child with aplastic anemia.

This clonotype was seen a few times. The V and J genes are TRBV6-2 or TRBV6-3 and TRBJ2-7; D remains ambiguous. V was pared by 0 bases and J by 4 bases, with 7 bases between. Per germline, CDR1 MNHEY and CDR2 SVGEGT. This CDR3 comprises 13 residues. DNA of the CDR3: TGTGCCAGCAGTTACTCGAGTCAGTACGAGCAGTACGTC. This codes for CASSYSSQYEQYV.

This clonotype was detected a few times. The V call is TRBV27, the J call TRBJ1-2, with D unclear. CDR3 length: 15 residues. The germline V and J ends were trimmed by 0 bases and 2 bases, with 10 bases remaining between them. CDR1 is MNHEY, CDR2 SMNVEV, per germline (reference sequence). DNA of the CDR3: TGTGCCAGCAGTTTATCGGCCATCTTAAACTATGGCTACACCTTC. It translates to CASSLSAILNYGYTF.

In its sample, this clonotype was seen a few times. The rearrangement joins TRBV29-1 to TRBJ2-3; TRBD1 is a possible D gene (6 bases). In germline, CDR1 is SQVTM, CDR2 ANQGSEA. V dropped 6 bases and J dropped 2 bases, with 15 bases sitting between them. The CDR3 has 14 amino acids. CDR3 sequence: CSVTPRGYTDTQYF. CDR3 DNA: TGCAGCGTCACCCCCAGGGGTTACACAGATACGCAGTATTTT.

The chain is built from TRBV13 and TRBJ2-7; 7 nucleotides match TRBD1. Per the germline V gene, CDR1 is PRHDT and CDR2 is FYEKMQ (reference sequence). Losses at the gene ends were 3 bases for V and 3 bases for J; bases not matched to a gene: 5. The CDR3 is 14 residues long. As DNA, the CDR3 is TGTGCCAGCAGCTTGAGACAGGGAATCTACGAGCAGTACTTC. Protein product: CASSLRQGIYEQYF.

There are a few counts of this clonotype. The CDR3 reads CASTHTNTEAFF. The CDR3 bases are TGTGCCAGCACCCATACGAACACTGAAGCTTTCTTT. V is TRBV7-9 and J is TRBJ1-1; D not certain. The CDR3 totals 12 residues. Trimming left V 7 bases short and J 1 base short, with 7 bases between. Per the germline V gene, CDR1 is SEHNR and CDR2 is FQNEAQ (reference sequence).

This clonotype was found a few times. The chain employs TRBV20-1 and TRBJ1-4; 7 bases agree with TRBD1. The CDR3 consists of 15 residues. CDR1 is DFQATT and CDR2 is SNEGSKA in the germline V gene (reference sequence). V shed 2 bases, J shed 5 bases, and the junction held 8 bases outside the gene matches. The CDR3 spells CSARKLGTANEKLFF. Here the CDR3 DNA reads TGCAGTGCTAGAAAGTTAGGGACAGCAAATGAAAAACTGTTTTTT.

The rearrangement uses TRBV7-3 and TRBJ2-7; 8 bases agree with TRBD1. The germline V gene has CDR1 SGHTA and CDR2 FQGTGA. CDR3 length equals 13 residues. The V gene end was trimmed by 6 bases and the J gene end by 6 bases; junction bases not matched to a gene: 7. The CDR3 here is CASRMDRAGEQYF. For the CDR3, the DNA is TGTGCCAGCAGAATGGACAGGGCGGGCGAGCAGTACTTC.

This clonotype was counted only a few times. This sequence joins TRBV28 and TRBJ1-2; the match to TRBD1 covers 10 bases. The length of the CDR3 is 14 residues. J gave up 8 bases and V 8 bases, and 11 bases lay outside the gene matches. The germline CDR1 and CDR2 sequences are MDHEN and SYDVKM. CDR3 sequence reads: CASGYDRGPGGYTF. The CDR3 region has the DNA TGTGCCAGCGGCTATGACAGGGGGCCGGGGGGCTACACCTTC.

V gene TRBV14 combines with J gene TRBJ2-7, with 7 nucleotides matching TRBD2. V was clipped by 3 bases and J by 5 bases; unmatched bases: 4. CDR3 length: 13 amino acids. CDR1 and CDR2 (germline): SGHDN, FVKESK. CDR3 coding DNA: TGTGCCAGCAGCCAGACTAGCATCCACGAGCAGTACGTC. It translates to CASSQTSIHEQYV.

This chain connects TRBV27 to TRBJ1-5, with D uncertain. The V end was cut by 0 bases, the J end by 2 bases, with 8 bases between. From germline, CDR1 is MNHEY and CDR2 SMNVEV (reference sequence). The CDR3 has 15 amino acids. The CDR3 region is CASSLSRQGNQPQHF. The CDR3 region has the DNA TGTGCCAGCAGTTTATCGAGGCAGGGCAATCAGCCCCAGCATTTT.

CDR3: CASSDPAANTEAFF. In nucleotides, the CDR3 is TGTGCCAGCAGTGATCCCGCAGCGAACACTGAAGCTTTCTTT. The chain uses TRBV25-1 and TRBJ1-1; D ambiguous. V dropped 3 bases and J dropped 1 base, with 9 bases sitting between them. The CDR3 covers 14 residues. CDR1 and CDR2 from the germline V gene are MGHDK and SYGVNS.

The chain links TRBV19 to TRBJ2-1; no clear D gene. The CDR3 is made up of 12 amino acids. V was clipped by 7 bases and J by 3 bases, with 7 bases between them. Germline V lookup: CDR1 LNHDA, CDR2 SQIVND (reference sequence). In nucleotides, the CDR3 is TGTGCCAGTAACGCTGGCTACAATGAGCAGTTCTTC. Translation gives CASNAGYNEQFF.

There are a few counts of this clonotype. The genes are TRBV6-1 and TRBJ1-1; 10 bases align to TRBD1. The V and J ends lost 6 bases and 4 bases, in that order; junction bases with no gene match: 5. This CDR3 is 14 amino acids long. Per the germline V gene, CDR1 is MNHNS and CDR2 is SASEGT. The CDR3 reads CASRDRGGSTEAFF. CDR3 DNA: TGTGCCAGCAGGGACAGGGGGGGGAGCACTGAAGCTTTCTTT.

This clonotype appeared a few times. The rearrangement uses TRBV6-5 and TRBJ2-1, with 7 bases aligning to TRBD2. CDR1 is MNHEY and CDR2 is SVGAGI in the germline V gene. CDR3 length: 17 residues. The junction had 12 bases not matched to a gene; V was cut back by 2 bases and J by 5 bases. CDR3 DNA: TGTGCCAGCAGTTACATATTGAGCGGGGCGAAAAACAATGAGCAGTTCTTC. Protein product: CASSYILSGAKNNEQFF.

Only a few counts were recorded for this clonotype. V is TRBV7-2 and J is TRBJ1-2, with a possible D match to TRBD1 (6 bases). V gave up 4 bases and J gave up 4 bases, with 10 bases separating them. Germline values: CDR1 SGHTA, CDR2 FQGNSA. CDR3 length equals 13 residues. The CDR3 reads CASSSPTGYGYTF. The CDR3 region has the DNA TGTGCCAGCAGCTCCCCGACAGGCTATGGCTACACCTTC.

This clonotype was seen a few times. The CDR3 is CASSLGGTVSGYTF. The CDR3, as DNA: TGTGCCAGCAGCTTAGGAGGGACAGTAAGCGGCTACACCTTC. The chain couples TRBV7-9 to TRBJ1-2; TRBD1 matches at 7 bases. V dropped 1 base and J dropped 8; count of bases not matched to a gene: 7. Germline loops: CDR1 SEHNR, CDR2 FQNEAQ (reference sequence). This CDR3 contains 14 residues. Full variable domain (rest looked up from reference TRBV7-9 and TRBJ1-2): DTGVSQNPRHKITKRGQNVTFRCDPISEHNRLYWYRQTLGQGPEFLTYFQNEAQLEKSRLLSDRFSAERPKGSFSTLEIQRTEQGDSAMYLCASSLGGTVSGYTFGSGTRLTVV.

The chain has TRBV20-1 and TRBJ2-5, with TRBD1 as a possible D gene (7 bases). There are 15 residues in the CDR3. The germline V gene has CDR1 DFQATT and CDR2 SNEGSKA (reference sequence). The V end lost 3 bases, the J end lost 5 bases, and 19 bases lay between the germline ends. CDR3 sequence reads: CSASIPGGFWETQYF. The DNA for the CDR3 is TGCAGTGCTAGTATCCCAGGGGGGTTTTGGGAGACCCAGTACTTC.

The CDR3 region has the DNA TGCAGCGTTGGTCGAAGCTCCTACAATGAGCAGTTCTTC. This gives the protein CSVGRSSYNEQFF. V gene TRBV29-1 combines with J gene TRBJ2-1; no clear D. Germline CDR1 is SQVTM and CDR2 is ANQGSEA. Trimming shortened V by 4 bases and J by 0 bases, and 7 bases separated the two germline ends. The CDR3 covers 13 residues.

The chain has TRBV27 and TRBJ2-5, with D tentatively TRBD1 or TRBD2 (6 bases each). CDR1 MNHEY and CDR2 SMNVEV come from the germline V gene (reference sequence). The CDR3 extends over 15 amino acids. Trimming shortened V by 5 bases and J by 0 bases, and 13 bases separated the two germline ends. DNA for the CDR3: TGTGCCAGCAGTCCCGGGGGCCGTAACCAAGAGACCCAGTACTTC. It translates to CASSPGGRNQETQYF.

The rearrangement joins TRBV30 to TRBJ2-7; 9 bases line up with TRBD1. There are 12 residues in the CDR3. After removal of 4 bases from V and 6 bases from J, the junction contained 4 bases not matched to a gene. The germline V gene encodes CDR1 GTSNPN and CDR2 SVGIG (reference sequence). DNA of the CDR3: TGTGCCTGGAAACAGGGGGCAGGCGAGCAGTACTTC. As protein: CAWKQGAGEQYF.

The chain is built from TRBV6-5 and TRBJ1-1; no definite D call. The V gene lost 2 bases and the J gene lost 0 bases, with 13 bases spanning the gap. The CDR3 contains 16 residues. Germline CDR1 reads MNHEY; CDR2 reads SVGAGI. The CDR3 coding sequence is TGTGCCAGCAGTTACCTCCGACACGCCATGAACACTGAAGCTTTCTTT. Amino acid sequence: CASSYLRHAMNTEAFF.